These 23 T cell receptor beta chains were all obtained from the same sample, sequenced in a study of Ad26.COV2.S vaccination and SARS-CoV-2 variants. Sequenced by immunoSEQ multiplex PCR; TCRdb stores in-frame clones only, minus some. The sample holds hundreds of thousands of clones, 88% seen once. This sample's treatment: some 20 received Ad26.COV2.S at low or high dose, single or two shots; about 5 received placebo; per-sample allocation not given. At day 63 after the first vaccine or placebo injection, samples were drawn. Sequencing was performed on peripheral blood, taken in a trial of Ad26.COV2.S vaccine versus placebo. These receptors all come from a person aged 18-60 years who received the Ad26.COV2.S COVID-19 vaccine or a placebo.

Details on this clone: The sample contains more than one DNA sequence encoding this CDR3. The rearrangement links TRBV19 to TRBJ1-2; D call uncertain. CDR3 size: 12 residues. Germline lookup yields CDR1 LNHDA and CDR2 SQIVND (reference sequence). Trimming pared 3 bases from V and 5 bases from J, leaving 7 bases between. The CDR3 is CASSIGRYGYTF. CDR3 sequence (DNA): TGTGCCAGTAGTATCGGAAGGTATGGCTACACCTTC.

This chain links TRBV5-1 with TRBJ2-7, with TRBD1 as a possible D gene (6 bases). The V gene lost 4 bases and the J gene lost 1 base, with 12 bases spanning the gap. The CDR3 loop spans 14 amino acids. Germline V CDR1 and CDR2: SGHRS, YFSETQ. CDR3 residues: CASSPHRESYEQYF. The DNA of the CDR3 is TGCGCCAGCAGCCCGCACAGGGAGTCCTACGAGCAGTACTTC. Filled out from reference TRBV5-1 and TRBJ2-7, the complete variable domain reads KAGVTQTPRYLIKTRGQQVTLSCSPISGHRSVSWYQQTPGQGLQFLFEYFSETQRNKGNFPGRFSGRQFSNSRSEMNVSTLELGDSALYLCASSPHRESYEQYFGPGTRLTVT.

The rearrangement links TRBV7-9 to TRBJ2-7; D might be TRBD2 (5 bases). CDR3 length equals 13 residues. The V gene's germline CDR1 is SEHNR and CDR2 FQNEAQ (reference sequence). The V end lost 6 bases, the J end lost 4 bases, and 13 bases lay between the germline ends. DNA of the CDR3: TGTGCCAGCAGAGGAGGAGGTCAATACGAGCAGTACTTC. Translating it yields CASRGGGQYEQYF.

V and J are TRBV3-1 (or the pseudogene TRBV3-2) and TRBJ2-5; possibly TRBD2 for D (6 bases). The germline V gene encodes CDR1 LGHDT and CDR2 YNNKEL (reference sequence). The CDR3 has 19 amino acids. With 0 bases removed from V and 7 bases from J, the gap between germline ends came to 27 bases. Here the CDR3 DNA reads TGTGCCAGCAGCCAAGACTGTGGGGGGTCGGGTGATTTAAATAGGACCCAGTACTTC. Translation gives CASSQDCGGSGDLNRTQYF.

This clone is a singleton in its sample. The chain links TRBV5-1 to TRBJ1-2; possible D gene TRBD1, 6 bases. Trimming left V 2 bases short and J 8 bases short, with 16 bases between. The CDR3 spans 14 residues. Germline CDR1 is SGHRS and CDR2 is YFSETQ. The CDR3 loop reads CASSFGPGVEGYTF. In DNA form, the CDR3 reads TGCGCCAGCAGCTTTGGTCCAGGGGTAGAAGGCTACACCTTC. Looking up the rest from reference TRBV5-1 and TRBJ1-2 gives the full variable domain: KAGVTQTPRYLIKTRGQQVTLSCSPISGHRSVSWYQQTPGQGLQFLFEYFSETQRNKGNFPGRFSGRQFSNSRSEMNVSTLELGDSALYLCASSFGPGVEGYTFGSGTRLTVV.

J is TRBJ1-1 and V is TRBV5-6, with D tentatively TRBD1 (5 bases). Trimming removed 5 bases from V and 8 bases from J, with 10 bases in between. The CDR3 is 11 amino acids. From germline, CDR1 is SGHDT and CDR2 YYEEEE. The DNA for the CDR3 is TGTGCCAGCAGGAGTGGGGGAGAAGCTTTCTTT. Translation gives CASRSGGEAFF.

This clone has only one observation. The V call is TRBV15, the J call TRBJ2-5, with 11 bases identical to TRBD2. The V and J ends lost 3 bases and 1 base, in that order; junction bases with no gene match: 7. Germline V gene data show CDR1 as LNHNV and CDR2 as YYDKDF (reference sequence). This CDR3 is 17 amino acids long. This chain's CDR3 is CATSSKAGTSGQETQYF. CDR3 DNA sequence: TGTGCCACCAGCAGTAAAGCCGGGACTAGCGGCCAAGAGACCCAGTACTTC.

This chain links TRBV28 with TRBJ1-2, with unresolved D. Trimming pared 8 bases from V and 5 bases from J, leaving 9 bases between. Germline values: CDR1 MDHEN, CDR2 SYDVKM. The CDR3 covers 11 residues. The CDR3 DNA reads TGTGCCAGCGGTAGGCTATATGGCTACACCTTC. Translation gives CASGRLYGYTF.

This rearrangement joins TRBV5-5 to TRBJ1-3; weak D call: TRBD1 (5 bases). This CDR3 is 16 amino acids long. The germline V gene has CDR1 SGHKS and CDR2 YYEKEE (reference sequence). V lost 3 bases and J lost 8, with 21 bases in between. The CDR3 DNA reads TGTGCCAGCAGCTCCACCGGGCCATCGGGGCTACACACCATATATTTT. This encodes CASSSTGPSGLHTIYF. The complete variable domain, with remaining parts taken from reference TRBV5-5 and TRBJ1-3, reads DAGVTQSPTHLIKTRGQQVTLRCSPISGHKSVSWYQQVLGQGPQFIFQYYEKEERGRGNFPDRFSARQFPNYSSELNVNALLLGDSALYLCASSSTGPSGLHTIYFGEGSWLTVV.

The V and J genes are TRBV19 and TRBJ2-1; D remains ambiguous. The V end was cut by 0 bases, the J end by 1 base, with 10 bases between. Looked up from germline, CDR1 is LNHDA and CDR2 is SQIVND (reference sequence). The CDR3 contains 16 residues. DNA for the CDR3: TGTGCCAGTAGTATAGATAGGGTTGGATCCTACAATGAGCAGTTCTTC. Translation gives CASSIDRVGSYNEQFF.

The table lists this clone with a count of one. The chain carries TRBV6-1 and TRBJ2-5; D ambiguous. Germline loops: CDR1 MNHNS, CDR2 SASEGT. CDR3 length: 15 amino acids. The V end lost 2 bases, the J end lost 5 bases, and 15 bases lay between the germline ends. The CDR3 nucleotides are TGTGCCAGCAGTGAATTTAGGATCACCCGGGAGACCCAGTACTTC. Protein product: CASSEFRITRETQYF.

About this clone itself: In the same sample, other DNA sequences code for this CDR3. The chain carries TRBV3-1 (or the pseudogene TRBV3-2) and TRBJ2-2; no reliable D call. Germline V CDR1 and CDR2: LGHDT, YNNKEL (reference sequence). With 0 bases removed from V and 7 bases from J, the gap between germline ends came to 3 bases. CDR3 size: 12 residues. CDR3 in amino acids: CASSQEVGELFF. The CDR3 DNA reads as TGTGCCAGCAGCCAAGAGGTCGGGGAGCTGTTTTTT.

The rearrangement uses TRBV6-4 and TRBJ2-2; D unclear. V lost 2 bases, J lost 3 bases, and 4 bases lay in between. The CDR3 is 13 residues long. Germline assignment: CDR1 MRHNA and CDR2 SNTAGT. CDR3 amino acids: CASSDDHTGELFF. CDR3 sequence (DNA): TGTGCCAGCAGTGACGATCACACCGGGGAGCTGTTTTTT.

The gene calls are TRBV19 and TRBJ1-1; possible D gene TRBD1, 5 bases. Germline V CDR1 and CDR2: LNHDA, SQIVND (reference sequence). The CDR3 spans 14 residues. Trimming removed 3 bases at V and 5 bases at J, with 13 bases between. CDR3 sequence reads: CASSISGVGTEAFF. The DNA of the CDR3 is TGTGCCAGTAGTATTTCGGGGGTCGGGACTGAAGCTTTCTTT.

This clone has only one observation. Compared with germline, one end of the junction differs, possibly owing to a read error. The rearrangement joins TRBV2 to TRBJ2-6; D may be TRBD1 or TRBD2 (6 bases each). The CDR3 totals 13 residues. CDR1 is SNHLY, CDR2 FYNNEI, per germline. CDR3 amino acids: CASSAAGGRAVFF. In DNA form, the CDR3 reads TGTGCCAGCAGTGCGGCCGGGGGCAGGGCCGTCTTTTTC.

The rearrangement links TRBV5-4 to TRBJ1-6, with D unresolved. The CDR3 contains 12 residues. Germline V lookup: CDR1 SGHNT, CDR2 YYREEE (reference sequence). The germline V and J ends were trimmed by 2 bases and 10 bases, with 7 bases remaining between them. The CDR3, as DNA: TGTGCCAGCAGCTTAGATGTCTCACCCCTCCACTTT. It yields the protein CASSLDVSPLHF.

The chain uses TRBV28 and TRBJ1-4; D uncertain. Germline V gene lookup returns CDR1 MDHEN and CDR2 SYDVKM. The V end was cut by 5 bases, the J end by 8 bases, with 15 bases between. The length of the CDR3 is 14 residues. The CDR3 sequence is CASSGGPYREKLFF. The CDR3 DNA is TGTGCCAGCAGTGGCGGCCCCTATCGAGAAAAACTGTTTTTT.

This chain uses TRBV9 with TRBJ1-1; tentatively, D is TRBD1 (6 bases). The V end lost 4 bases, the J end lost 1 base, and 11 bases lay between the germline ends. The length of the CDR3 is 14 residues. The V gene's germline CDR1 is SGDLS and CDR2 YYNGEE. The CDR3 loop is CASSPRDKNTEAFF. In DNA form, the CDR3 reads TGTGCCAGCAGCCCCCGGGACAAGAACACTGAAGCTTTCTTT.

The CDR3 coding sequence is TGTGCCAGCAGCTTGGGCTTGGCGGGGGGGCAAAGTGAGCAGTTCTTC. It encodes CASSLGLAGGQSEQFF. V gene TRBV5-4 combines with J gene TRBJ2-1; 9 bases fit TRBD2. The germline V gene encodes CDR1 SGHNT and CDR2 YYREEE (reference sequence). V was pared by 0 bases and J by 9 bases, with 10 bases of the junction left unmatched. The CDR3 consists of 16 residues.

V usage is TRBV7-6 and J usage is TRBJ2-6, with D possibly matching TRBD1 (6 bases). There are 19 residues in the CDR3. Trimming cost V 0 bases and J 0 bases, with 15 bases left between them. Germline assignment: CDR1 SGHVS and CDR2 FNYEAQ. The CDR3 spells CASSLAKQGQDSGANVLTF. As DNA, the CDR3 is TGTGCCAGCAGCTTAGCGAAGCAGGGACAAGACTCTGGGGCCAACGTCCTGACTTTC.

The V and J genes are TRBV25-1 and TRBJ2-1, with a tentative D call TRBD2 (6 bases). In germline, CDR1 is MGHDK, CDR2 SYGVNS. The CDR3 is 14 amino acids. V lost 8 bases and J lost 0, with 11 bases in between. The chain's CDR3 is CASVADLSYNEQFF. The CDR3 DNA reads TGTGCCAGCGTAGCGGACCTCTCCTACAATGAGCAGTTCTTC.

This chain joins TRBV2 and TRBJ1-2; 7 nucleotides align to TRBD1. CDR3 size: 13 residues. Germline trimming cut 5 bases from V and 1 base from J; bases unmatched to any gene: 1. Germline CDR1 reads SNHLY; CDR2 reads FYNNEI. CDR3 loop: CASSWDSNYGYTF. The CDR3 DNA is TGTGCCAGCAGTTGGGACAGTAACTATGGCTACACCTTC.

The chain has TRBV7-2 and TRBJ1-6; tentative D call: TRBD1 (6 bases). This CDR3 contains 17 residues. Trimming took 1 base from V and 6 from J, leaving 16 bases between them. Germline CDR1 and CDR2: SGHTA and FQGNSA. The CDR3 bases are TGTGCCAGCAGCTTAGACGGGGCAGGGGCGCCTAATTCACCCCTCCACTTT. This encodes CASSLDGAGAPNSPLHF.